The 23 T cell receptor beta chains presented below share a single source sample, sequenced in a study of T cells after yellow fever vaccination. One entry per CDR3 protein, called by TCRdb with MiXCR from the 5' RACE reads. Seen here are some 240,000 distinct CDR3 sequences, approximately 3% observed once, and the top ten hold 3.2%. Sequences were derived from CD4+ T cells sorted from PBMCs, sampled 10 days after the yellow fever booster vaccination. These receptors originate from a man aged 18 to 35 who received the YFV17D yellow fever vaccine.

The V call is TRBV12-3 or TRBV12-4, the J call TRBJ1-2; no clear D. There are 11 residues in the CDR3. The germline V and J ends were trimmed by 4 bases and 4 bases, with 4 bases remaining between them. Here the CDR3 reads CASSYLYGYTF. Here the CDR3 DNA reads TGTGCCAGCAGTTACCTCTATGGCTACACCTTC.

This clonotype was recorded at least ten times. The rearrangement links TRBV7-2 to TRBJ2-1; possibly TRBD1 or TRBD2 for D (7 bases each). Deletions cut 5 bases from V and 6 bases from J, with 14 bases between. The CDR3 is 14 amino acids. The germline CDR1 and CDR2 sequences are SGHTA and FQGNSA. The CDR3 DNA follows: TGTGCCAGCAGCCCAGGGGGGGGGTTCAATGAGCAGTTCTTC. It translates to CASSPGGGFNEQFF.

This clonotype was observed at least ten times. The J gene is TRBJ2-2, the V gene TRBV5-1, with D tentatively TRBD2 (6 bases). The CDR3 sequence is 15 residues long. Trimming removed 4 bases at V and 10 bases at J, with 20 bases between. Germline V lookup: CDR1 SGHRS, CDR2 YFSETQ. CDR3 protein: CASSDGGSSYEELFF. DNA of the CDR3: TGCGCCAGCAGCGACGGAGGGAGTTCCTACGAGGAGCTGTTTTTT.

This clonotype was seen only a few times. The chain recombines TRBV30 with TRBJ2-1; 7 bases fit TRBD2. V trimming: 3 bases; J trimming: 1 base; junction bases outside the gene matches: 0. The CDR3 spans 13 residues. The germline gives CDR1 GTSNPN, CDR2 SVGIG (reference sequence). CDR3 nucleotides: TGTGCCTGGAGCGGGGGGTCCTACAATGAGCAGTTCTTC. This encodes CAWSGGSYNEQFF.

This clonotype has more than one count but fewer than ten. This CDR3 is CASSPGQGGEKLFF. The CDR3 DNA reads TGCGCCAGCAGCCCCGGACAGGGTGGGGAAAAACTGTTTTTT. The chain links TRBV4-3 to TRBJ1-4; 8 positions agree with TRBD1. Germline lookup yields CDR1 LGHNA and CDR2 YSLEER. The CDR3 is 14 residues long. Unmatched junction bases numbered 6, after V lost 4 bases and J lost 8 bases.

The chain uses TRBV5-4 and TRBJ2-1; 9 bases are shared with TRBD2. The CDR3 runs to 16 residues. The germline V gene encodes CDR1 SGHNT and CDR2 YYREEE (reference sequence). V shed 4 bases and J 8 bases; nucleotides not matched to a gene: 13. This CDR3 is CASSPSRGGRGDEQFF. CDR3 coding DNA: TGTGCCAGCAGCCCTTCGCGGGGGGGCAGAGGAGATGAGCAGTTCTTC.

This clonotype has at least ten counts. The chain employs TRBV6-2 or TRBV6-3 and TRBJ2-1; 14 bases align to TRBD2. The CDR3 extends over 16 amino acids. Trimming took 5 bases from V and 7 from J; bases not matched to a gene: 7. Germline V gene sequence: CDR1 MNHEY, CDR2 SVGEGT. In DNA, the CDR3 is TGTGCCAGCAGTGCCCGAGGGACTAGCGGGGGAAATGAGCAGTTCTTC. Protein sequence: CASSARGTSGGNEQFF.

This clonotype was observed at least ten times. The chain combines TRBV25-1 with TRBJ2-7; the D gene is possibly TRBD2 (5 bases). There are 13 residues in the CDR3. Trimming left V 3 bases short and J 5 bases short, with 11 bases between. The germline CDR1 and CDR2 sequences are MGHDK and SYGVNS. The CDR3 DNA is TGTGCCAGCAGTGAGGTTGGAGGAAACGAGCAGTACGTC. Its translation: CASSEVGGNEQYV.

The table lists this clonotype with a few counts. The V gene is TRBV2, the J gene TRBJ2-3; 8 bases are a match to TRBD1. There are 16 residues in the CDR3. J gave up 4 bases and V 7 bases, and 13 bases lay outside the gene matches. Germline values: CDR1 SNHLY, CDR2 FYNNEI. CDR3 residues: CASTVGQGSGADTQYF. The CDR3 DNA reads TGTGCCAGCACCGTCGGACAGGGTTCGGGGGCAGATACGCAGTATTTT.

The chain recombines TRBV2 with TRBJ2-5; tentatively, D is TRBD2 (7 bases). V shed 4 bases and J shed 1 base, with 10 bases lying between them. The germline gives CDR1 SNHLY, CDR2 FYNNEI. The CDR3 is 14 residues long. The CDR3 nucleotides are TGTGCCAGCAGTGGGGGGGGCGCCCAAGAGACCCAGTACTTC. Protein product: CASSGGGAQETQYF.

V usage is TRBV5-8 and J usage is TRBJ1-5; TRBD1 might be the D (5 bases). Germline CDR1 reads SGHTS; CDR2 reads YDEGEE. CDR3 length: 18 residues. V lost 0 bases to trimming and J lost 6 bases, with 22 bases between them. CDR3 loop: CASSLELGPGAVGQPQHF. CDR3 bases: TGTGCCAGCAGCTTGGAACTGGGTCCTGGGGCGGTAGGTCAGCCCCAGCATTTT.

This clonotype occurred many times. V is TRBV5-1 and J is TRBJ1-3, with a weak D call TRBD1 (6 bases). V lost 1 base and J lost 0, with 11 bases in between. The length of the CDR3 is 16 residues. The germline V gene encodes CDR1 SGHRS and CDR2 YFSETQ. CDR3 loop: CASSLFQGNSGNTIYF. DNA for the CDR3: TGCGCCAGCAGCTTGTTCCAGGGGAACTCTGGAAACACCATATATTTT.

This clonotype has a handful of counts. This chain links TRBV20-1 with TRBJ2-5, with 8 bases that match TRBD1. The CDR3 has 13 amino acids. CDR1 is DFQATT and CDR2 is SNEGSKA in the germline V gene (reference sequence). The V gene end was trimmed by 7 bases and the J gene end by 2 bases; junction bases not matched to a gene: 6. The CDR3 protein is CSVTGVTQETQYF. In DNA form, the CDR3 reads TGCAGTGTGACAGGGGTGACACAAGAGACCCAGTACTTC.

This clonotype was detected a few times. The chain employs TRBV5-6 and TRBJ1-2; D may be TRBD1 (6 bases). The CDR3 is 13 residues long. Trimming left V 3 bases short and J 4 bases short, with 10 bases between. Germline-derived CDR1 and CDR2 are SGHDT and YYEEEE. The CDR3 spells CASSWARGYGYTF. CDR3 in DNA: TGTGCCAGCAGCTGGGCCAGGGGCTATGGCTACACCTTC.

This clonotype was picked up many times. The chain has TRBV27 and TRBJ1-5, with D possibly being TRBD1 (6 bases). Trimming took off 2 bases at V and 1 base at J, with 9 bases between the two ends. The CDR3 length is 15 residues. Germline V gives CDR1 MNHEY, CDR2 SMNVEV (reference sequence). CDR3: CASSLAGGSNQPQHF. CDR3 nucleotides: TGTGCCAGCAGTTTAGCGGGGGGCAGCAATCAGCCCCAGCATTTT.

DNA for the CDR3: TGTGCCAGCACCCTAATCCCAGGGTACGAAAATGGCTACACCTTC. Translation: CASTLIPGYENGYTF. The rearrangement joins TRBV12-3 or TRBV12-4 to TRBJ1-2; tentative D call: TRBD1 (5 bases). The CDR3 contains 15 residues. V was pared by 7 bases and J by 6 bases, with 21 bases between.

CDR3 bases: TGCGCCAGCACAACCCTTTTAGGCGGAGAGCAGTACTTC. Protein sequence: CASTTLLGGEQYF. The chain couples TRBV5-1 to TRBJ2-7; no clear D. Germline CDR1 is SGHRS and CDR2 is YFSETQ. V was clipped by 6 bases and J by 7 bases, with 17 bases between them. The CDR3 is 13 residues long.

The sample holds many counts of this clonotype. This chain's CDR3 is CASSPTGTALLEQYF. CDR3 nucleotide sequence: TGTGCCAGCTCTCCAACCGGGACAGCCCTTCTCGAGCAGTACTTC. The V and J genes are TRBV18 and TRBJ2-7, with TRBD1 matching 7 bases. The trim removed 6 bases at V and 6 bases at J, leaving 14 bases unmatched. Germline V gene lookup returns CDR1 KGHSH and CDR2 LQKENI. This CDR3 region has 15 residues.

A few counts support this clonotype. This sequence joins TRBV4-1 and TRBJ2-5; 8 bases align to TRBD2. Per the germline V gene, CDR1 is MGHRA and CDR2 is YSYEKL. The CDR3 is 15 amino acids. The ends lost 1 base at V and 6 bases at J; junction bases unmatched: 7. The DNA of the CDR3 is TGCGCCAGCAGCCAAGGCGACGGGGGGGCAAAGACCCAGTACTTC. Protein: CASSQGDGGAKTQYF.

This clonotype was detected a few times. The chain is built from TRBV15 and TRBJ2-7; TRBD1 matches 7 bases. CDR1 LNHNV and CDR2 YYDKDF come from the germline V gene (reference sequence). Trimming removed 7 bases from V and 6 bases from J; junction bases left unmatched: 6. The CDR3 runs to 12 residues. CDR3: CATIQGQVEQYV. In nucleotides, the CDR3 is TGTGCCACCATACAGGGGCAGGTCGAGCAGTACGTC.

This chain uses TRBV2 with TRBJ1-2, with 9 bases that match TRBD1. J gave up 5 bases and V 7 bases, and 5 bases lay outside the gene matches. Germline lookup yields CDR1 SNHLY and CDR2 FYNNEI. This CDR3 contains 13 residues. The CDR3 region is CASIPGQGYGYTF. Written as DNA, the CDR3 is TGTGCCAGCATCCCGGGACAGGGTTATGGCTACACCTTC.

The table lists this clonotype with many counts. V and J are TRBV7-9 and TRBJ1-2; 8 positions agree with TRBD1. Germline CDR1 is SEHNR and CDR2 is FQNEAQ (reference sequence). The J segment lost 14 bases and the V segment lost 5 bases, leaving 22 bases of the junction unmatched. This CDR3 contains 16 residues. Here the CDR3 DNA reads TGTGCCAGCAGCCCCAGCGGGGTCCGGACAGGGCAAGATCGGACCTTC. It codes for CASSPSGVRTGQDRTF. The complete variable domain, with remaining parts taken from reference TRBV7-9 and TRBJ1-2, reads DTGVSQNPRHKITKRGQNVTFRCDPISEHNRLYWYRQTLGQGPEFLTYFQNEAQLEKSRLLSDRFSAERPKGSFSTLEIQRTEQGDSAMYLCASSPSGVRTGQDRTFGSGTRLTVV.

This clonotype showed up many times. The J gene is TRBJ2-7, the V gene TRBV5-1; D remains unclear. V was cut by 4 bases and J by 3 bases, with 8 bases left in between. Germline V gene sequence: CDR1 SGHRS, CDR2 YFSETQ. The CDR3 consists of 12 residues. In DNA form, the CDR3 reads TGCGCCAGCAGCGCGGACCTCTACGAGCAGTACTTC. It codes for CASSADLYEQYF.